This TCR beta chain was retrieved from a study of regulatory T cells in long-lasting Graves disease. As for time point: newly diagnosed GD, antithyroid drugs for less than 3 months. The TCR library was prepared using RNA isolated from PBMCs. The table lists this clonotype with many counts. As yet, its antigen is unknown. The J segment lost 8 bases and the V segment lost 5 bases, leaving 6 bases of the junction unmatched. This CDR3 has 12 amino acids. The V gene's germline CDR1 is SGHTS and CDR2 YDEGEE. Arm-PCR of CDR3 regions and iRepertoire HTBI primers were used to build TCR beta libraries. TCRdb ran MiXCR on the multiplex PCR reads and lists one entry per CDR3 protein. This table holds 520,000 or so distinct CDR3 sequences, around 12% found once. Overall study findings and caveats: Persistent disease showed a preference for TRBV28, TRBJ1-2 and TRBJ2-5. Shared public clonotypes totalled a few thousand in persistent patients, compared with roughly 970 in new patients.

These data were also filed under a second study, of T cells in Graves' hyperthyroidism and ophthalmopathy. That source reports: Patients with ophthalmopathy were separated from those with stable hyperthyroidism by a 13 V-J model.

V usage is TRBV5-8 and J usage is TRBJ1-2; 7 positions agree with TRBD1. This receptor was taken from a woman in her 30s with Graves disease. Sequencing used peripheral blood mononuclear cells (PBMCs), obtained at new diagnosis, from a patient treated with antithyroid drugs. CDR3 loop: CASSRGLKGYTF. Written as DNA, the CDR3 is TGTGCCAGCAGTAGGGGGCTTAAAGGCTACACCTTC.